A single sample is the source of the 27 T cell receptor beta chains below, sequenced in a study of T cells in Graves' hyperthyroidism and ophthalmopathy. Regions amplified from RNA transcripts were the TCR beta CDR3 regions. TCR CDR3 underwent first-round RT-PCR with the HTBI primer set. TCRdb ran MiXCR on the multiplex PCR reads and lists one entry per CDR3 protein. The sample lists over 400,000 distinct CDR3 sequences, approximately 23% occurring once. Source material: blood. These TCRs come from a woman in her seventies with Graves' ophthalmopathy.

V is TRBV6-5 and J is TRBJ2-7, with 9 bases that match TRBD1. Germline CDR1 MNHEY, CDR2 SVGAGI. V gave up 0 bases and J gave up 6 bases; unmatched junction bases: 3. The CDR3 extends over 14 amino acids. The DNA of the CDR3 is TGTGCCAGCAGTTACTCTGGGGACAGGGCCGAGCAGTACTTC. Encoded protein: CASSYSGDRAEQYF.

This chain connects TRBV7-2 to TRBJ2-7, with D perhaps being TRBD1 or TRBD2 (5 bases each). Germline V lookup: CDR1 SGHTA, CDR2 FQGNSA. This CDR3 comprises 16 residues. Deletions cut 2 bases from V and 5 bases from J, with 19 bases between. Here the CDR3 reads CASSLNSSGAEDEQYF. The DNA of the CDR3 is TGTGCCAGCAGCTTAAACTCGTCCGGGGCCGAGGACGAGCAGTACTTC.

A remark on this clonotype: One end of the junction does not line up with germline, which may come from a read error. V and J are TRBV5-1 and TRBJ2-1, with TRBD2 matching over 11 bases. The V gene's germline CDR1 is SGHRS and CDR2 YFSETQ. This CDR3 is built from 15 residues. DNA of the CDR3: TGCGCCAGCAGCTTTCATAGCGGGAGGGTTAATGAGCAGCTCTTC. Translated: CASSFHSGRVNEQLF.

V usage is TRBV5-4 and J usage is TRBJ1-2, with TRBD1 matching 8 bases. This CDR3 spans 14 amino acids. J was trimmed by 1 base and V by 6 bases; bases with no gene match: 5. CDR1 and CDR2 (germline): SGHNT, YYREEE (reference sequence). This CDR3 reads CASTPGQDNYGYTF. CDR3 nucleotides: TGTGCCAGCACCCCGGGACAGGATAACTATGGCTACACCTTC.

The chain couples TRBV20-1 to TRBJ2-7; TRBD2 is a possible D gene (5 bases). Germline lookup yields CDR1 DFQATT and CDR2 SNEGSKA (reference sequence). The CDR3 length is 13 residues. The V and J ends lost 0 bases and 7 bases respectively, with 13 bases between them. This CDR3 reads CSARDVWEWEQYF. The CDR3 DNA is TGCAGTGCTAGAGATGTTTGGGAGTGGGAGCAGTACTTC.

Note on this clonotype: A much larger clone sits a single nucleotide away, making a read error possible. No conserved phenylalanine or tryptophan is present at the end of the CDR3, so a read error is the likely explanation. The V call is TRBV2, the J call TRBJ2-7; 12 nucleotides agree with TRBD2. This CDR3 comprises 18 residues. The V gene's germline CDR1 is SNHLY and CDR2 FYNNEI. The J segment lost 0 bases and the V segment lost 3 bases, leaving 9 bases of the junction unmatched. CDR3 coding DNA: TGTGCCAGCAGTGATTTAGCTAGCGGGAGGGGTCGCTCCTACGAGCAGTACCTC. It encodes CASSDLASGRGRSYEQYL.

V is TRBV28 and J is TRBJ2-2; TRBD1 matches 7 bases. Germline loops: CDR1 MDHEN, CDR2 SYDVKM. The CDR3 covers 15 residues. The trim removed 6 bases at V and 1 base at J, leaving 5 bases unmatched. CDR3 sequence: CASRGQTLNTGELFF. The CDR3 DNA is TGTGCCAGCAGGGGACAGACGCTGAACACCGGGGAGCTGTTTTTT.

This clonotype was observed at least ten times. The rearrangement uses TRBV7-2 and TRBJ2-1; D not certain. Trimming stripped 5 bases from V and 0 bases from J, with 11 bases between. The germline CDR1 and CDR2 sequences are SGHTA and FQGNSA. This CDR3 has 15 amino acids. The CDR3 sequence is CASSLDPSSYNEQFF. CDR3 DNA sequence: TGTGCCAGCAGCCTAGACCCAAGCTCCTACAATGAGCAGTTCTTC.

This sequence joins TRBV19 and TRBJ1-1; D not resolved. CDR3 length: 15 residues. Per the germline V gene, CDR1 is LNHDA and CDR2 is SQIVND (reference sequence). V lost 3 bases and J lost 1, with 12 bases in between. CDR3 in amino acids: CASSINIAKNTEAFF. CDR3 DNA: TGTGCCAGTAGTATTAACATTGCGAAGAACACTGAAGCTTTCTTT.

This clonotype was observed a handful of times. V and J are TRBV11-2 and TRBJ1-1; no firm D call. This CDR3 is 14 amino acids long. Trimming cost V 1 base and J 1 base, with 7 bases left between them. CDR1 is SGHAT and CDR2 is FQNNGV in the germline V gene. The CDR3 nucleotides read TGTGCCAGCAGCTTAGTCCGGAGGAACACTGAAGCTTTCTTT. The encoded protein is CASSLVRRNTEAFF.

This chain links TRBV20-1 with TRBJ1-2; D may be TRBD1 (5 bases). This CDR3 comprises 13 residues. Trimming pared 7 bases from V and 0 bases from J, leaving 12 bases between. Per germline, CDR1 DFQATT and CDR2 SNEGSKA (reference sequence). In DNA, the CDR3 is TGCAGTGTAAGGGCCAGGGCTAACTATGGCTACACCTTC. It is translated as CSVRARANYGYTF.

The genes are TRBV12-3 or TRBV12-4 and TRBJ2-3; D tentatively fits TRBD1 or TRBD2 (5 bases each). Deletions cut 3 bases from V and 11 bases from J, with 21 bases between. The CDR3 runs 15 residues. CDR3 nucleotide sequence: TGTGCCAGCAGTTTTTACGGGACCGAGTCTTGGGGGCAGTATTTT. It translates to CASSFYGTESWGQYF.

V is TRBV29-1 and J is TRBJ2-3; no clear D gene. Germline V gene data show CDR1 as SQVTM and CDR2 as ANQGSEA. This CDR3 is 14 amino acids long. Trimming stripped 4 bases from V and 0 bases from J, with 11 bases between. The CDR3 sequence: CSVVRSSSTDTQYF. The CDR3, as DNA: TGCAGCGTTGTGAGGTCTTCTAGCACAGATACGCAGTATTTT.

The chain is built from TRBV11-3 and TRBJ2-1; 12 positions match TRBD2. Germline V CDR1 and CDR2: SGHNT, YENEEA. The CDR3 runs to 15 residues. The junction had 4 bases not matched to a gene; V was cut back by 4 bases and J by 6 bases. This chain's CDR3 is CASSSQTSGSNEQFF. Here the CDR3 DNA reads TGTGCCAGCAGCTCTCAGACTAGCGGGAGCAATGAGCAGTTCTTC.

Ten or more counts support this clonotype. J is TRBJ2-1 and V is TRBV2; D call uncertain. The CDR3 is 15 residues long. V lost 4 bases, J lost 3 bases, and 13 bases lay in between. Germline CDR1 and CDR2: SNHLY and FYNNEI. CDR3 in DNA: TGTGCCAGCAGTGTGGGTAATCCCCTCTACAATGAGCAGTTCTTC. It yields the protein CASSVGNPLYNEQFF.

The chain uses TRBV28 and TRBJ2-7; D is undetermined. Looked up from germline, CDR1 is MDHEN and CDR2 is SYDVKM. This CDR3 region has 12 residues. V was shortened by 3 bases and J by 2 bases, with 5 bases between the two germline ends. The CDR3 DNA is TGTGCCAGCAGTTTTAGGGCCTACGAGCAGTACTTC. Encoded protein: CASSFRAYEQYF.

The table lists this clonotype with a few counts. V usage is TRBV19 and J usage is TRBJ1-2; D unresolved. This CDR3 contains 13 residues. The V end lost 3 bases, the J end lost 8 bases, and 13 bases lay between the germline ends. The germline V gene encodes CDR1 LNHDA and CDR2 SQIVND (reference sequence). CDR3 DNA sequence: TGTGCCAGTAGTATTGGCGTCGGCCGGGGCTACACCTTC. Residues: CASSIGVGRGYTF.

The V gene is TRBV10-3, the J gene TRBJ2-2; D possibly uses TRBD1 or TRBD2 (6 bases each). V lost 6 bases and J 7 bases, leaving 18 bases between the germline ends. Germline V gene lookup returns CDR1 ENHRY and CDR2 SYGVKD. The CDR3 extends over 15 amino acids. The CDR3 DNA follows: TGTGCCATCAGGTCGGGGGCAGGGCTAGACGGGGAGCTGTTTTTT. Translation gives CAIRSGAGLDGELFF.

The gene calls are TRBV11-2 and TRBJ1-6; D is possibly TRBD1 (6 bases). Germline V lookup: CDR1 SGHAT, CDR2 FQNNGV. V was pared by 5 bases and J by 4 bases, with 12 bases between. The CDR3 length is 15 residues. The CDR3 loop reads CASSHGTTYNSPLHF. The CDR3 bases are TGTGCCAGCAGCCACGGGACAACTTATAATTCACCCCTCCACTTT.

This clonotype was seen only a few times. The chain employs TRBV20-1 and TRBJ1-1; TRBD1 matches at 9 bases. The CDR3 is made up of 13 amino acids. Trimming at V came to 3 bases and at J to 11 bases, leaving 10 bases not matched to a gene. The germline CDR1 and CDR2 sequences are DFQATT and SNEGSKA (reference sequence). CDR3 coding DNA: TGCAGTGCTAGGTTCCGCGGGACAGGGAATGCTTTCTTT. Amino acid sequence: CSARFRGTGNAFF.

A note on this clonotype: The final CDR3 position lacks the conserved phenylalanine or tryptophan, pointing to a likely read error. This CDR3 reads CASSLQLGLAGGHYEQYL. Written as DNA, the CDR3 is TGCGCCAGCAGCTTGCAGCTGGGACTAGCGGGAGGTCACTACGAGCAGTACCTC. The V and J genes are TRBV5-1 and TRBJ2-7, with 15 bases identical to TRBD2. V gave up 1 base and J gave up 3 bases; unmatched junction bases: 8. The germline gives CDR1 SGHRS, CDR2 YFSETQ. The CDR3 consists of 18 residues.

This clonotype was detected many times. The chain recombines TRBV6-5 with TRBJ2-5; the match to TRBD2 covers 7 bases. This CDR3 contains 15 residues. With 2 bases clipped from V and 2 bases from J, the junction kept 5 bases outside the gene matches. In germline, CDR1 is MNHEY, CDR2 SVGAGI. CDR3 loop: CASSYAGAIQETQYF. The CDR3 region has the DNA TGTGCCAGCAGTTACGCGGGAGCGATACAAGAGACCCAGTACTTC.

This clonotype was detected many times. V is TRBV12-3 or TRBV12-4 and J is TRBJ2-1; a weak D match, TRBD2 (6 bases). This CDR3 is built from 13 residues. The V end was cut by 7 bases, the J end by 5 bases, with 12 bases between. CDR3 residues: CASMAGPNNEQFF. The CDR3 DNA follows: TGTGCCAGCATGGCGGGGCCAAACAATGAGCAGTTCTTC.

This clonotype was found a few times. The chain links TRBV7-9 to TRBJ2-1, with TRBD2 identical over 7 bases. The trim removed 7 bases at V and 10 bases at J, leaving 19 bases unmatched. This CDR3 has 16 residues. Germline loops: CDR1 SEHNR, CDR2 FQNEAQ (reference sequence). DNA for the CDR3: TGTGCCAGCACCCCCGGGATTTGGGCGGGAGTACGGGAGCAGTTCTTC. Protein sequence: CASTPGIWAGVREQFF. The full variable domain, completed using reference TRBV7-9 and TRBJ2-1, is DTGVSQNPRHKITKRGQNVTFRCDPISEHNRLYWYRQTLGQGPEFLTYFQNEAQLEKSRLLSDRFSAERPKGSFSTLEIQRTEQGDSAMYLCASTPGIWAGVREQFFGPGTRLTVL.

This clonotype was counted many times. CDR3 region: CASSYQDEQFF. In DNA form, the CDR3 reads TGTGCCAGCTCCTATCAGGATGAGCAGTTCTTC. This chain connects TRBV18 to TRBJ2-1; D not resolved. The CDR3 is 11 residues long. CDR1 KGHSH and CDR2 LQKENI come from the germline V gene. V lost 6 bases to trimming and J lost 8 bases, with 8 bases between them. Full variable domain (missing parts from reference TRBV18 and TRBJ2-1): NAGVMQNPRHLVRRRGQEARLRCSPMKGHSHVYWYRQLPEEGLKFMVYLQKENIIDESGMPKERFSAEFPKEGPSILRIQQVVRGDSAAYFCASSYQDEQFFGPGTRLTVL.

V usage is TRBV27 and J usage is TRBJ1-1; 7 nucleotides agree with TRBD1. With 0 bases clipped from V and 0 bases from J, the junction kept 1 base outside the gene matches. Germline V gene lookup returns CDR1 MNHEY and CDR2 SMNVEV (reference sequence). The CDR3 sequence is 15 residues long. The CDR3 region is CASSLSQGVNTEAFF. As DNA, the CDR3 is TGTGCCAGCAGTTTATCCCAGGGGGTGAACACTGAAGCTTTCTTT.

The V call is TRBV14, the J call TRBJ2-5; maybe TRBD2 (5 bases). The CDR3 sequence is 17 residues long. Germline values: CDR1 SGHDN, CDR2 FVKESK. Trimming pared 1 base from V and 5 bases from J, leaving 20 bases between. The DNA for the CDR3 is TGTGCCAGCAGCCAAGGTGTCGGGATAGCGCAAGGGGAGACCCAGTACTTC. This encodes CASSQGVGIAQGETQYF.